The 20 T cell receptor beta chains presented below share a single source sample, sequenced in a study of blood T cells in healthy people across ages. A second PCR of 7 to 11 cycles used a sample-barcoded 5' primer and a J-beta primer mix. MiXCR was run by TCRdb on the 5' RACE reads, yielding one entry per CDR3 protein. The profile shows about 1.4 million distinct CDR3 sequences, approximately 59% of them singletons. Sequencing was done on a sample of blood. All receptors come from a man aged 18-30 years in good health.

The CDR3 is CSANGRALYNEQFF. Written as DNA, the CDR3 is TGCAGTGCTAACGGGAGGGCCCTCTACAATGAGCAGTTCTTC. The genes are TRBV20-1 and TRBJ2-1, with 8 bases aligning to TRBD2. CDR1 and CDR2 (germline): DFQATT, SNEGSKA (reference sequence). Germline trimming cut 4 bases from V and 3 bases from J; bases unmatched to any gene: 5. The CDR3 is made up of 14 amino acids.

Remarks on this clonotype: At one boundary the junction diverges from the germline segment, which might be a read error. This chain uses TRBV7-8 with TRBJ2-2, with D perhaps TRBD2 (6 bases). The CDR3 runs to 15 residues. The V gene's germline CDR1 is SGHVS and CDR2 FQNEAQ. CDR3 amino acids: CASSPNLAKTGELFF. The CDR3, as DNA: TGTGCCAGCAGCCCAAACCTAGCGAAGACCGGGGAGCTGTTTTTT.

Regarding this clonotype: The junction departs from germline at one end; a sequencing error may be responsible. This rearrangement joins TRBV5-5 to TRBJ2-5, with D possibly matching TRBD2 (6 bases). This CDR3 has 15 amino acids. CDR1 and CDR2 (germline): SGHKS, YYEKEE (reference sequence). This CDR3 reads CASNLEGTPQETQYF. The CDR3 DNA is TGTGCCAGCAACTTGGAGGGGACTCCCCAAGAGACCCAGTACTTC.

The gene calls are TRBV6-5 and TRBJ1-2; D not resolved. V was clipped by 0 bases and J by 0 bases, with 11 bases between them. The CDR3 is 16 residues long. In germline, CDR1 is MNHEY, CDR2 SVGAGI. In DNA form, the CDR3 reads TGTGCCAGCAGTTACTCAGCTGAGGGAGCTAACTATGGCTACACCTTC. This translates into CASSYSAEGANYGYTF.

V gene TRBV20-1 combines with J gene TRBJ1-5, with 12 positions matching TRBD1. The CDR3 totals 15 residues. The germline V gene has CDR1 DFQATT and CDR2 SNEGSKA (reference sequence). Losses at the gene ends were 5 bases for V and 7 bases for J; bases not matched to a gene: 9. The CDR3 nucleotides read TGCAGTGCTGCCCCGGGACAGGGGGCTGGACAGCCCCAGCATTTT. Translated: CSAAPGQGAGQPQHF.

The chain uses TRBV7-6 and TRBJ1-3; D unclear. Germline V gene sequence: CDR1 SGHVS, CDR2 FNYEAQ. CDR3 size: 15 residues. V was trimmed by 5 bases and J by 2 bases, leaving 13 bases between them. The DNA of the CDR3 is TGTGCCAGCAGCGTTGTGGAGGGTACTGGAAACACCATATATTTT. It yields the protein CASSVVEGTGNTIYF.

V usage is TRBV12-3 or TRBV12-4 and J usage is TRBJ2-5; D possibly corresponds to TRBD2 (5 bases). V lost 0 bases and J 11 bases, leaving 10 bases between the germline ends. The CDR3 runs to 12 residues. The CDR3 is CASSLALWEQYF. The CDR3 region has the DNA TGTGCCAGCAGTTTAGCTCTGTGGGAGCAGTACTTC.

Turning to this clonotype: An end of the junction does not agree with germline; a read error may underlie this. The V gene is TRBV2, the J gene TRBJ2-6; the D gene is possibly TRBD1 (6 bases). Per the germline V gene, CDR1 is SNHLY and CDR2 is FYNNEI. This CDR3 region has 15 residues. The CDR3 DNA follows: TGTGCCAGCAGGGCGGACGGCCTGGGGGCCAACGCCCTGACTTTC. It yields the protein CASRADGLGANALTF.

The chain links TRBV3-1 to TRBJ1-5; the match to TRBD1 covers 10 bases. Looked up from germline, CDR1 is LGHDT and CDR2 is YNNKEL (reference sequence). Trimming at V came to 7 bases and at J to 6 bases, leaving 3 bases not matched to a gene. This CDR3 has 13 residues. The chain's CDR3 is CASIRTGGQPQHF. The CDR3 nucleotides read TGTGCCAGCATCCGGACAGGGGGTCAGCCCCAGCATTTT.

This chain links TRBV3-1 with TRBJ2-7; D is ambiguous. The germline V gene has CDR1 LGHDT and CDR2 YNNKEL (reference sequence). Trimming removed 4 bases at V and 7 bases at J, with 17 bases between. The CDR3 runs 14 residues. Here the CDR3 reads CASSPGSSYNEQYF. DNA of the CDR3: TGTGCCAGCAGCCCGGGCAGCTCCTACAATGAGCAGTACTTC.

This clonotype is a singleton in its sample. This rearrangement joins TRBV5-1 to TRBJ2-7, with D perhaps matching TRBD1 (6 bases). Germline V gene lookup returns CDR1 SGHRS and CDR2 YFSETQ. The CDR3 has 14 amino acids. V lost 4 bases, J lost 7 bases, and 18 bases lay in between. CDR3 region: CASSIGQSYNEQYF. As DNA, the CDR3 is TGCGCCAGCAGCATAGGACAGTCCTACAATGAGCAGTACTTC.

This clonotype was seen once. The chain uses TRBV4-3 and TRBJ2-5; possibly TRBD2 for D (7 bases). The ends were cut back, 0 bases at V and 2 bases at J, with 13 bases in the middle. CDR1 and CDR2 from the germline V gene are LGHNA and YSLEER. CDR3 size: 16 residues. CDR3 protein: CASSQDWRGPQETQYF. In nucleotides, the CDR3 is TGCGCCAGCAGCCAAGATTGGCGGGGGCCTCAAGAGACCCAGTACTTC.

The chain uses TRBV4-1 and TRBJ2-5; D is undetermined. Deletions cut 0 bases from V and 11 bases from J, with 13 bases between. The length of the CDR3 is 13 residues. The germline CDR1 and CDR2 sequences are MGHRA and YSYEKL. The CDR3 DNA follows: TGCGCCAGCAGCCAAGACCGACTGTACGTGCAGTACTTC. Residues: CASSQDRLYVQYF.

The CDR3 coding sequence is TGCAGCGCCGAGGGGGGACCTTACAATGAGCAGTTCTTC. Translating it yields CSAEGGPYNEQFF. This rearrangement joins TRBV20-1 to TRBJ2-1, with D perhaps TRBD1 or TRBD2 (6 bases each). The germline CDR1 and CDR2 sequences are DFQATT and SNEGSKA (reference sequence). The CDR3 contains 13 residues.

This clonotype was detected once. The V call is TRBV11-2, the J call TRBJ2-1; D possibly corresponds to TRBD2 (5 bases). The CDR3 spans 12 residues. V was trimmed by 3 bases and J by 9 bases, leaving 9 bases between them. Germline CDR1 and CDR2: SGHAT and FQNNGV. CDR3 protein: CASSFTRGEQFF. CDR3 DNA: TGTGCCAGCAGCTTTACCCGGGGTGAGCAGTTCTTC.

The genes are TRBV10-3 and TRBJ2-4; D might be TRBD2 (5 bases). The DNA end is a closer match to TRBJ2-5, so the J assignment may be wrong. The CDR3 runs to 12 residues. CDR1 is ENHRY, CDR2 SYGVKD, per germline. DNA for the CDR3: TGTGCCATCAGTGAAATAGCGGAGACCCAGTACTTC. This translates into CAISEIAETQYF.

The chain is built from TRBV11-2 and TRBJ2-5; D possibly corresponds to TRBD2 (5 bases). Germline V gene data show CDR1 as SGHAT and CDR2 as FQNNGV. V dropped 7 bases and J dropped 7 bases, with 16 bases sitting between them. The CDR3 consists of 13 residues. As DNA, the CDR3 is TGTGCCAGCATCCATGGACCTGGAGGGACCCAGTACTTC. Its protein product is CASIHGPGGTQYF.

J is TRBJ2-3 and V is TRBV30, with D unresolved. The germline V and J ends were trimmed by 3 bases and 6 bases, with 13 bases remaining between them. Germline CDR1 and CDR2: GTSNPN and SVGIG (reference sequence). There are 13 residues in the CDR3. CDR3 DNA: TGTGCCTGGAGAAACAACCCGACCGATACGCAGTATTTT. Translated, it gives CAWRNNPTDTQYF.

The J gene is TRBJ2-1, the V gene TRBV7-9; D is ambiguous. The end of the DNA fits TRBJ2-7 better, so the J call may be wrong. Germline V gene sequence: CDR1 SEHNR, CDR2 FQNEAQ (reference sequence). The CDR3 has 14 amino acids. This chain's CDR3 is CASSLLRSNNEQYF. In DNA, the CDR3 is TGTGCCAGCAGCTTGCTAAGGTCCAACAATGAGCAGTACTTC.

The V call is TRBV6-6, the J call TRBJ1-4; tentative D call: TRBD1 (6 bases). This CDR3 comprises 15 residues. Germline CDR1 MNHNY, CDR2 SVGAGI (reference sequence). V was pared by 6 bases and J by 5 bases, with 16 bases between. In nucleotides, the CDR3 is TGTGCCAGCAGCCCCCCCTCCGGGGGCAATGAAAAACTGTTTTTT. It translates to CASSPPSGGNEKLFF.